Below are 23 T cell receptor beta chains sequenced from a single sample in a study of OX40 agonist ivuxolimab in advanced cancers. Using immunoSEQ multiplex PCR, the repertoire was profiled, and TCRdb retains in-frame clones only, with some absent. The table records about 27,000 clones, almost 90% of them present only once. This specimen was CD4+ or CD8+ T cells sorted from blood, taken in a trial of the OX40 agonist ivuxolimab. These receptors were collected from an adult with an advanced solid tumor such as melanoma, head and neck, liver or kidney cancer.

The chain couples TRBV10-3 to TRBJ2-3; D gene uncertain. The V gene lost 3 bases and the J gene lost 5 bases, with 6 bases spanning the gap. The CDR3 covers 12 residues. CDR1 and CDR2 from the germline V gene are ENHRY and SYGVKD. The CDR3 DNA follows: TGTGCCATCAGTGAATTAGAAGATACGCAGTATTTT. Its protein product is CAISELEDTQYF.

The chain has TRBV27 and TRBJ2-7; D is possibly TRBD1 (7 bases). The V end lost 8 bases, the J end lost 3 bases, and 17 bases lay between the germline ends. The CDR3 length is 14 residues. CDR1 MNHEY and CDR2 SMNVEV come from the germline V gene (reference sequence). The CDR3 region is CASGPGTAGYEQYF. The CDR3 DNA reads as TGTGCCAGCGGCCCCGGGACAGCGGGCTACGAGCAGTACTTC.

The chain carries TRBV11-2 and TRBJ2-7, with 7 bases fitting TRBD1. Trimming at V came to 1 base and at J to 3 bases, leaving 3 bases not matched to a gene. This CDR3 is built from 14 residues. The V gene's germline CDR1 is SGHAT and CDR2 FQNNGV. The CDR3 DNA reads as TGTGCCAGCAGCTTAGTGGGGACAGTCTACGAGCAGTACTTC. It is translated as CASSLVGTVYEQYF.

This rearrangement joins TRBV19 to TRBJ2-7; 7 bases are a match to TRBD2. Germline trimming cut 8 bases from V and 2 bases from J; bases unmatched to any gene: 9. The CDR3 runs to 14 residues. The germline V gene encodes CDR1 LNHDA and CDR2 SQIVND (reference sequence). The CDR3 coding sequence is TGTGCCAGTGGTTTAGCGGGCCTACCCTACGAGCAGTACTTC. Translation gives CASGLAGLPYEQYF.

The rearrangement uses TRBV15 and TRBJ2-3; tentatively, D is TRBD2 (7 bases). V was pared by 0 bases and J by 4 bases, with 14 bases between. CDR1 LNHNV and CDR2 YYDKDF come from the germline V gene (reference sequence). The CDR3 totals 16 residues. CDR3 nucleotide sequence: TGTGCCACCAGCAGAGAGAGGGGGGGAGGGTCAGATACGCAGTATTTT. Protein: CATSRERGGGSDTQYF.

This chain links TRBV2 with TRBJ1-1; D perhaps matches TRBD1 (5 bases). In germline, CDR1 is SNHLY, CDR2 FYNNEI. Between the trimmed V and J ends, which lost 2 bases and 0 bases, there was a span of 16 bases. This CDR3 spans 17 amino acids. The CDR3 is CASSEFERGSLNTEAFF. CDR3 in DNA: TGTGCCAGCAGTGAATTTGAGAGGGGCAGCTTGAACACTGAAGCTTTCTTT.

The V and J genes are TRBV6-4 and TRBJ2-3, with D possibly being TRBD1 (5 bases). Germline CDR1 reads MRHNA; CDR2 reads SNTAGT. Trimming removed 2 bases at V and 5 bases at J, with 8 bases between. There are 13 residues in the CDR3. CDR3 sequence (DNA): TGTGCCAGCAGTGACGGCGACAGAGATACGCAGTATTTT. Protein product: CASSDGDRDTQYF.

The rearrangement uses TRBV4-1 and TRBJ1-4; D gene unclear. CDR3 length: 12 residues. The germline V and J ends were trimmed by 0 bases and 8 bases, with 4 bases remaining between them. Germline V gives CDR1 MGHRA, CDR2 YSYEKL. DNA of the CDR3: TGCGCCAGCAGCCAAGAGGCCGAAAAACTGTTTTTT. It encodes CASSQEAEKLFF.

The chain has TRBV19 and TRBJ2-7, with D tentatively TRBD2 (6 bases). CDR1 and CDR2 from the germline V gene are LNHDA and SQIVND (reference sequence). This CDR3 spans 13 amino acids. V was trimmed by 6 bases and J by 5 bases, leaving 14 bases between them. The CDR3 coding sequence is TGTGCCAGTAGCACCGGGGGTTCGAACGAGCAGTACTTC. Protein: CASSTGGSNEQYF.

This rearrangement joins TRBV19 to TRBJ2-7; possibly TRBD1 for D (5 bases). This CDR3 has 15 residues. Germline values: CDR1 LNHDA, CDR2 SQIVND (reference sequence). Trimming removed 1 base from V and 3 bases from J, with 13 bases in between. DNA of the CDR3: TGTGCCAGTAGTATAGGGCAGGGCATACTCTACGAGCAGTACTTC. Amino acids: CASSIGQGILYEQYF.

The V and J genes are TRBV6-6 and TRBJ2-7; D is perhaps TRBD1 (6 bases). V was shortened by 0 bases and J by 8 bases, with 11 bases between the two germline ends. The CDR3 is 13 amino acids. The germline V gene has CDR1 MNHNY and CDR2 SVGAGI (reference sequence). CDR3 nucleotides: TGTGCCAGCAGTTACTCGTCCCGGGACAAGCAGTACTTC. It specifies CASSYSSRDKQYF.

This rearrangement joins TRBV13 to TRBJ2-5; D uncertain. The CDR3 runs to 13 residues. Trimming cost V 1 base and J 2 bases, with 5 bases left between them. CDR1 and CDR2 (germline): PRHDT, FYEKMQ (reference sequence). DNA of the CDR3: TGTGCCAGCAGCTTAGAAGTACAAGAGACCCAGTACTTC. Translating gives CASSLEVQETQYF. Together with reference TRBV13 and TRBJ2-5, the CDR3 gives the full variable domain: AAGVIQSPRHLIKEKRETATLKCYPIPRHDTVYWYQQGPGQDPQFLISFYEKMQSDKGSIPDRFSAQQFSDYHSELNMSSLELGDSALYFCASSLEVQETQYFGPGTRLLVL.

V is TRBV6-5 and J is TRBJ2-7; no clear D gene. The length of the CDR3 is 14 residues. V lost 2 bases to trimming and J lost 2 bases, with 10 bases between them. Germline V gene data show CDR1 as MNHEY and CDR2 as SVGAGI. The CDR3 bases are TGTGCCAGCAGTTACGATTCGACACCCTACGAGCAGTACTTC. Amino acids: CASSYDSTPYEQYF.

The genes are TRBV6-6 and TRBJ2-3; D call uncertain. The CDR3 covers 15 residues. V was trimmed by 7 bases and J by 1 base, leaving 15 bases between them. Germline V lookup: CDR1 MNHNY, CDR2 SVGAGI (reference sequence). CDR3 DNA: TGTGCCAGCAACACCCCCGGGCAGGGCACAGATACGCAGTATTTT. The encoded protein is CASNTPGQGTDTQYF.

The chain links TRBV5-3 to TRBJ1-2, with 9 positions matching TRBD1. TRBV5-3 belongs to the ORF category, with a function that is uncertain. This CDR3 spans 15 amino acids. The V segment lost 3 bases and the J segment 5 bases; nucleotides outside the gene matches: 8. The CDR3 loop is CARSYERTGEYGYTF. CDR3 in DNA: TGTGCCAGAAGCTACGAGAGGACAGGGGAATATGGCTACACCTTC.

The chain uses TRBV6-5 and TRBJ1-3; tentatively, D is TRBD1 (6 bases). Deletions cut 10 bases from V and 2 bases from J, with 12 bases between. The length of the CDR3 is 13 residues. Germline V CDR1 and CDR2: MNHEY, SVGAGI. The CDR3 DNA reads as TGTGCCACCGAACAGGGTACTGGAAACACCATATATTTT. It codes for CATEQGTGNTIYF.

This chain joins TRBV9 and TRBJ1-6; D is possibly TRBD1 (5 bases). The ends were cut back, 4 bases at V and 7 bases at J, with 9 bases in the middle. CDR3 length equals 13 residues. CDR1 SGDLS and CDR2 YYNGEE come from the germline V gene. The CDR3 DNA reads as TGTGCCAGCAGCCGGGACTCGAATTCACCCCTCCACTTT. The encoded protein is CASSRDSNSPLHF.

This chain connects TRBV7-8 to TRBJ1-1; no clear D. Germline V gene data show CDR1 as SGHVS and CDR2 as FQNEAQ. CDR3 size: 14 residues. Trimming removed 0 bases at V and 8 bases at J, with 13 bases between. CDR3 bases: TGTGCCAGCAGCTTAGCGGGCCGAGTCATAGAAGCTTTCTTT. Protein: CASSLAGRVIEAFF.

V and J are TRBV27 and TRBJ2-1; TRBD2 agrees at 12 bases. The V gene end was trimmed by 6 bases and the J gene end by 4 bases; junction bases not matched to a gene: 1. The CDR3 spans 14 residues. Looked up from germline, CDR1 is MNHEY and CDR2 is SMNVEV (reference sequence). The CDR3: CASSLAGGYNEQFF. For the CDR3, the DNA is TGTGCCAGCAGCCTAGCGGGGGGGTACAATGAGCAGTTCTTC.

Of note for this clone: Germline and junction disagree at one end, which may indicate a read error. The chain recombines TRBV5-3 with TRBJ1-2; the D is unclear. TRBV5-3 belongs to the ORF category, with a function that is uncertain. This CDR3 is built from 15 residues. CDR3 DNA: TGTGCCAGCAGCTTGGTGTCCGGGGTCGAAGATGGCTACACCTTC. This encodes CASSLVSGVEDGYTF.

The J gene is TRBJ1-5, the V gene TRBV28, with a tentative D call TRBD1 (5 bases). The CDR3 is made up of 16 amino acids. Germline-derived CDR1 and CDR2 are MDHEN and SYDVKM. V was shortened by 6 bases and J by 6 bases, with 21 bases between the two germline ends. For the CDR3, the DNA is TGTGCCAGCAGAGCCCCCTCTGGGGGAACGGCTCAGCCCCAGCATTTT. Its protein is CASRAPSGGTAQPQHF.

The chain combines TRBV9 with TRBJ2-5, with 7 bases that match TRBD1. Germline V CDR1 and CDR2: SGDLS, YYNGEE. Trimming removed 4 bases from V and 5 bases from J; junction bases left unmatched: 14. This CDR3 has 16 residues. The CDR3 coding sequence is TGTGCCAGCAGCATTACGACAGGGTTCGGAATGGAGACCCAGTACTTC. This encodes CASSITTGFGMETQYF. The whole variable domain, remainder taken from reference TRBV9 and TRBJ2-5, is DSGVTQTPKHLITATGQRVTLRCSPRSGDLSVYWYQQSLDQGLQFLIQYYNGEERAKGNILERFSAQQFPDLHSELNLSSLELGDSALYFCASSITTGFGMETQYFGPGTRLLVL.

The chain uses TRBV7-9 and TRBJ1-1; D gene ambiguous. Germline CDR1 and CDR2: SEHNR and FQNEAQ (reference sequence). The V end lost 0 bases, the J end lost 3 bases, and 2 bases lay between the germline ends. The CDR3 has 12 residues. CDR3 sequence: CASSLAHTEAFF. CDR3 coding DNA: TGTGCCAGCAGCTTAGCCCACACTGAAGCTTTCTTT. The whole variable domain, remainder taken from reference TRBV7-9 and TRBJ1-1, is DTGVSQNPRHKITKRGQNVTFRCDPISEHNRLYWYRQTLGQGPEFLTYFQNEAQLEKSRLLSDRFSAERPKGSFSTLEIQRTEQGDSAMYLCASSLAHTEAFFGQGTRLTVV.